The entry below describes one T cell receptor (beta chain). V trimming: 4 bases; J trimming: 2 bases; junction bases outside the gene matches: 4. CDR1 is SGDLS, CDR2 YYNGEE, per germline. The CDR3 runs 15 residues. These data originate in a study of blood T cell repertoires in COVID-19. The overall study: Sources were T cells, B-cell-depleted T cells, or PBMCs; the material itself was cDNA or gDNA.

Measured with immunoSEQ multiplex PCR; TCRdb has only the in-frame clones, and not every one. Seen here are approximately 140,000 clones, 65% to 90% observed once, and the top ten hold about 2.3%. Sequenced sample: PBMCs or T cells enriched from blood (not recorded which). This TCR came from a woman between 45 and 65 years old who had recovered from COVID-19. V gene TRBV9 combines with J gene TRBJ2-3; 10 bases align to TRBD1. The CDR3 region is CASSRQGANTDTQYF. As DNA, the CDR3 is TGTGCCAGCAGCAGACAGGGGGCAAACACAGATACGCAGTATTTT.